The rows below give T cell receptor beta chains drawn from one sample of a study of cytomegalovirus exposure and HLA in healthy donors. Clones were read by immunoSEQ multiplex PCR, and TCRdb kept only the in-frame ones, dropping some. The sample has 190,000 or so clones, approximately 80% seen once. Sequenced sample: PBMCs. The receptors derive from a boy aged 2 to 9 in good health and CMV-seronegative. The CDR3 runs from the conserved cysteine through the conserved F or W. The order of the fields is J gene, D gene, clone size, V gene, CDR3 DNA, CDR3 protein. A D gene is named only where the DNA matches it firmly. Rows may omit the clone size; those that give it use once, few, many or a size class.

TRBJ2-7 TRBD2 . TRBV7-2 TGTGCCAGCAGCTTGTCCGGGACTACCCTCTCCTACGAGCAGTACTTC CASSLSGTTLSYEQYF
TRBJ1-1 TRBD1 . TRBV28 TGTGCCAGCAGATTTCCGGGACAGGGGACTGAAGCTTTCTTT CASRFPGQGTEAFF
TRBJ2-1 . . TRBV6-5 TGTGCCAGCAGCCGAAGGGGCAATGAGCAGTTCTTC CASSRRGNEQFF
TRBJ1-2 TRBD1 . TRBV5-4 TGTGCCAGCAGCTCCGGGACAGGGTCCTATTCCTATGGCTACACCTTC CASSSGTGSYSYGYTF
TRBJ1-2 . once TRBV5-6 TGTGCCAGCAGCTTTCGGACAATAAACTATGGCTACACCTTC CASSFRTINYGYTF
TRBJ2-7 . . TRBV28 TGTGCCAGCAGTTCTGACGACTCCGACCTTGGCCCCTACGAGCAGTACTTC CASSSDDSDLGPYEQYF
TRBJ1-6 . . TRBV4-2 TGTGCCAGCAGCCAGGAGAGACACAGGGAGCTGTTTAATTCGCCCCTCCACTTT CASSQERHRELFNSPLHF
TRBJ2-7 TRBD2 . TRBV7-9 TGTGCCAGCAGCTTAGGCGGGGGTATTACCTACGAGCAGTACTTC CASSLGGGITYEQYF
TRBJ2-7 . . TRBV7-2 TGTGCCAGCAGCTTAGGGGCCGGGACTGCCTTCCTCGGGTTCGAGCAGTACTTC CASSLGAGTAFLGFEQYF
TRBJ1-5 . . TRBV5-6 TGTGCCAGCAGCTTGGGAAGGGGTGGTCAGCCCCAGCATTTT CASSLGRGGQPQHF
TRBJ2-2 . . TRBV4-1 TGCGCCAGCAGCCAGGGAGCGGCGATCGGTGCCGGGGAGCTGTTTTTT CASSQGAAIGAGELFF
TRBJ2-1 . . TRBV6-5 TGTGCCAGCAGTTCCGGGACATTCTCCTACAATGAGCAGTTCTTC CASSSGTFSYNEQFF
TRBJ1-2 . . TRBV29-1 TGCAGCGTGACAGTTAACTATGGCTACACCTTC CSVTVNYGYTF
TRBJ2-7 . . TRBV13 TGTGCCAGCAGCCTCCGGACAGCCTCTCCCTACGAGCAGTACTTC CASSLRTASPYEQYF
TRBJ1-3 TRBD1 . TRBV7-2 TGTGCCAGCAGCCCGGACAGGGTTAGAAACACCATATATTTT CASSPDRVRNTIYF
TRBJ2-7 . . TRBV23-1 TGCGCCAGCAGTCAATCGAGCAGGCCCTACGAGCAGTACTTC CASSQSSRPYEQYF
TRBJ1-6 . once TRBV7-2 TGTGCCAGCAGCTTAGTCCCGTTCAGCTCCTATAATTCACCCCTCCACTTT CASSLVPFSSYNSPLHF
TRBJ2-1 TRBD2 . TRBV7-2 TGTGCCAGCAGCCCCGCCGTGACTAGCCTGTCCGAGCAGTTCTTC CASSPAVTSLSEQFF
TRBJ1-1 . . TRBV5-1 TGCGCCAGCAGTGACCAGCGGTACACTGAAGCTTTCTTT CASSDQRYTEAFF
TRBJ1-3 . few TRBV6-6 TGTGCCAGCAGTTGGCCGGCAGGCGACTCTGGAAACACCATATATTTT CASSWPAGDSGNTIYF
TRBJ2-7 . few TRBV2 TGTGCCAGCAGTGAACAGAACGGGGAGCAGTACTTC CASSEQNGEQYF
TRBJ2-3 . . TRBV5-6 TGTGCCAGCAGCAGGAAGGACTTTACAGATACGCAGTATTTT CASSRKDFTDTQYF